This entry describes one TCR beta chain. The antigen is not known. The data derive from a study of T cell responses to AZD1222 COVID-19 vaccine. Some second doses came at about 4 weeks and others at about 12 weeks; these were pooled. The protocol was immunoSEQ multiplex PCR, while the TCRdb copy is restricted to in-frame clones and leaves out a portion. The top ten clones hold roughly 0.6% of a sample with approximately 300,000 clones, 90% to 95% of them seen once. Study findings and constraints: Reportedly, close to half of spike-specific TCRs are directed against unmutated variant regions. Increased Spike-specific TCR breadth and depth were observed after two AZD1222 doses.

CDR1 and CDR2 from the germline V gene are SNHLY and FYNNEI. The CDR3 runs 15 residues. The V end was cut by 8 bases, the J end by 4 bases, with 18 bases between. The starting material was peripheral blood, obtained 28 days after the second AZD1222 dose. This chain connects TRBV2 to TRBJ1-3; tentative D call: TRBD1 (5 bases). This clonotype was obtained from an adult who received the AZD1222 COVID-19 vaccine. DNA of the CDR3: TGTGCCAGCTGGGATACAGGAGGGGCAGGAAACACCATATATTTT. It yields the protein CASWDTGGAGNTIYF.